A selection of T cell receptor beta chains follows, all from one sample in a study of blood T cell repertoires in COVID-19. Assay: immunoSEQ multiplex PCR; the TCRdb copy retains only in-frame clones and omits some. The top ten hold around 6.5% of the sample, which has roughly 160,000 clones, roughly 90% seen once. Sequencing was carried out using PBMCs or T cells enriched from blood (not recorded which). The origin of the receptors is a woman between 45 and 65 years old who had recovered from COVID-19. Both conserved end residues are part of each CDR3. A D gene is named only where the DNA matches it firmly. Rows may omit the clone size; those that give it use once, few, many or a size class.

J gene: TRBJ2-5; D gene: TRBD1; clone size: .; CDR3 length: 15; V gene: TRBV5-4; CDR3 DNA: TGTGCCAGCAGGAGGGACAGGGGATCACAAGAGACCCAGTACTTC; CDR3 protein: CASRRDRGSQETQYF
J gene: TRBJ2-4; D gene: .; clone size: .; CDR3 length: 12; V gene: TRBV19; CDR3 DNA: TGTGCCAGTAGTATCCAGGGGGGCATTCAGTACTTC; CDR3 protein: CASSIQGGIQYF
J gene: TRBJ2-3; D gene: TRBD2; clone size: .; CDR3 length: 15; V gene: TRBV3-1/TRBV3-2; CDR3 DNA: TGTGCCAGCAGCCAGCGCGGGAGGGTGGTAGATACGCAGTATTTT; CDR3 protein: CASSQRGRVVDTQYF
J gene: TRBJ2-7; D gene: TRBD1; clone size: many; CDR3 length: 14; V gene: TRBV2; CDR3 DNA: TGTGCCAGCGCAGAGCGGACAGGCGCCTACGAGCAGTACTTC; CDR3 protein: CASAERTGAYEQYF
J gene: TRBJ2-7; D gene: TRBD1; clone size: few; CDR3 length: 17; V gene: TRBV19; CDR3 DNA: TGTGCCAGTAGTAGTAGGGGCCGGGGGACAGGGAACTACGAGCAGTACTTC; CDR3 protein: CASSSRGRGTGNYEQYF
J gene: TRBJ2-1; D gene: TRBD2; clone size: .; CDR3 length: 15; V gene: TRBV27; CDR3 DNA: TGTGCCAGCAATGCCGGGACTAGTGTTACCAATGAGCAGTTCTTC; CDR3 protein: CASNAGTSVTNEQFF
J gene: TRBJ2-1; D gene: TRBD1; clone size: .; CDR3 length: 14; V gene: TRBV2; CDR3 DNA: TGTGCCAGCACTTTAAACAGGGGTGGGAATGAGCAGTTCTTC; CDR3 protein: CASTLNRGGNEQFF
J gene: TRBJ2-1; D gene: .; clone size: .; CDR3 length: 14; V gene: TRBV4-1; CDR3 DNA: TGCGCCAGCAGCCAAATGGCGGATTACAATGAGCAGTTCTTC; CDR3 protein: CASSQMADYNEQFF
J gene: TRBJ1-1; D gene: TRBD1; clone size: .; CDR3 length: 13; V gene: TRBV30; CDR3 DNA: TGTGCCTGGATGGCGGCAGGGGGAACTGAAGCTTTCTTT; CDR3 protein: CAWMAAGGTEAFF
J gene: TRBJ1-3; D gene: .; clone size: .; CDR3 length: 15; V gene: TRBV3-1/TRBV3-2; CDR3 DNA: TGTGCCAGCAGCCCCCGCGGGAGCTCTGGAAACACCATATATTTT; CDR3 protein: CASSPRGSSGNTIYF
J gene: TRBJ2-2; D gene: TRBD1; clone size: .; CDR3 length: 15; V gene: TRBV19; CDR3 DNA: TGTGCCAGTAGTACTCAAGGGGGCCTCACAGGGGAGCTGTTTTTT; CDR3 protein: CASSTQGGLTGELFF
J gene: TRBJ2-3; D gene: .; clone size: once; CDR3 length: 13; V gene: TRBV12-3/TRBV12-4; CDR3 DNA: TGTGCCAGCAGCCCGGACCTAAGGGGTACGCAGTATTTT; CDR3 protein: CASSPDLRGTQYF
J gene: TRBJ2-1; D gene: TRBD2; clone size: .; CDR3 length: 19; V gene: TRBV11-3; CDR3 DNA: TGTGCCAGCAGCACCCTCGGACTAGCGGGTCCCCTACTCTACAATGAGCAGTTCTTC; CDR3 protein: CASSTLGLAGPLLYNEQFF
J gene: TRBJ2-3; D gene: .; clone size: .; CDR3 length: 14; V gene: TRBV10-3; CDR3 DNA: TGTGCCATCAGTGCGGGACATAGCACAGATACGCAGTATTTT; CDR3 protein: CAISAGHSTDTQYF
J gene: TRBJ1-1; D gene: .; clone size: .; CDR3 length: 11; V gene: TRBV30; CDR3 DNA: TGTGCCTGGAGTGTAAGAGATGAAGCTTTCTTT; CDR3 protein: CAWSVRDEAFF
J gene: TRBJ2-7; D gene: TRBD1; clone size: .; CDR3 length: 13; V gene: TRBV7-2; CDR3 DNA: TGTGCCAGCAGCTTAGCGACAGGGGGATTTCAGTACTTC; CDR3 protein: CASSLATGGFQYF
J gene: TRBJ1-2; D gene: .; clone size: .; CDR3 length: 13; V gene: TRBV24-1; CDR3 DNA: TGTGCCACCAGTAAGGGACAAAGCTATGGCTACACCTTC; CDR3 protein: CATSKGQSYGYTF
J gene: TRBJ1-6; D gene: .; clone size: .; CDR3 length: 14; V gene: TRBV4-1; CDR3 DNA: TGCGCCAGCAGCCAAGGACAGTTCAATTCACCCCTCCACTTT; CDR3 protein: CASSQGQFNSPLHF
J gene: TRBJ2-7; D gene: TRBD1; clone size: few; CDR3 length: 13; V gene: TRBV10-2; CDR3 DNA: TGCGCCACCCCCGGGACAGGGTTGGACGAGCAGTACTTC; CDR3 protein: CATPGTGLDEQYF
J gene: TRBJ1-5; D gene: .; clone size: .; CDR3 length: 15; V gene: TRBV5-1; CDR3 DNA: TGCGCCAGCAGCTTGGACAGCGGATACAATCAGCCCCAGCATTTT; CDR3 protein: CASSLDSGYNQPQHF
J gene: TRBJ1-1; D gene: .; clone size: .; CDR3 length: 13; V gene: TRBV5-1; CDR3 DNA: TGCGCCAGCAGCTTGCCAGGGGTGACTGAAGCTTTCTTT; CDR3 protein: CASSLPGVTEAFF
J gene: TRBJ2-3; D gene: .; clone size: .; CDR3 length: 15; V gene: TRBV5-1; CDR3 DNA: TGCGCCAGCAGCTCTTTGACAGGCGGTACTAATACGCAGTATTTT; CDR3 protein: CASSSLTGGTNTQYF
J gene: TRBJ2-7; D gene: .; clone size: few; CDR3 length: 16; V gene: TRBV21-1; CDR3 DNA: TGTGCCAGCAGCAAAGTAAGGACAGGGGCCCCCTACGAGCAGTACTTC; CDR3 protein: CASSKVRTGAPYEQYF
J gene: TRBJ2-7; D gene: TRBD1; clone size: .; CDR3 length: 14; V gene: TRBV5-1; CDR3 DNA: TGCGCCAGCAGCTTGGGGGGACAGGGTTACGAGCAGTACTTC; CDR3 protein: CASSLGGQGYEQYF
J gene: TRBJ2-5; D gene: .; clone size: .; CDR3 length: 11; V gene: TRBV19; CDR3 DNA: TGTGCCAGTAGTACCCGGGGGACCCAGTACTTC; CDR3 protein: CASSTRGTQYF
J gene: TRBJ2-7; D gene: .; clone size: once; CDR3 length: 15; V gene: TRBV28; CDR3 DNA: TGTGCCAGCAGTTTCGAAAGGGCGGGCTCCTACGAGCAGTACTTC; CDR3 protein: CASSFERAGSYEQYF
J gene: TRBJ2-3; D gene: .; clone size: .; CDR3 length: 14; V gene: TRBV7-8; CDR3 DNA: TGTGCCAGCAGTACTACCACTTACACAGATACGCAGTATTTT; CDR3 protein: CASSTTTYTDTQYF
J gene: TRBJ2-3; D gene: .; clone size: .; CDR3 length: 15; V gene: TRBV14; CDR3 DNA: TGTGCCAGCAGCCAAGATTCGGGAATCACAGATACGCAGTATTTT; CDR3 protein: CASSQDSGITDTQYF
J gene: TRBJ2-5; D gene: .; clone size: once; CDR3 length: 15; V gene: TRBV11-3; CDR3 DNA: TGTGCCAGCAGCTCCCGGACAGTGCCGGAAAGGTCCCAGTACTTC; CDR3 protein: CASSSRTVPERSQYF
J gene: TRBJ2-1; D gene: .; clone size: once; CDR3 length: 13; V gene: TRBV6-5; CDR3 DNA: TGTGCCAGCAGTAGGGGGGGAATCAATGAGCAGTTCTTC; CDR3 protein: CASSRGGINEQFF
J gene: TRBJ1-2; D gene: TRBD1; clone size: once; CDR3 length: 22; V gene: TRBV19; CDR3 DNA: TGTGCCAGTAGTATAGATCTAGAGGTCCCAATCGGACAGGGTGGAACTAACTATGGCTACACCTTC; CDR3 protein: CASSIDLEVPIGQGGTNYGYTF